This T cell receptor (beta chain) was retrieved from a study of blood T cell repertoires in COVID-19. Overall study context: Acute and convalescent COVID-19 samples came from the United States, Italy and Spain. PBMCs, B-cell-depleted T cells, or T cells were the source of the cDNA or gDNA that made up the material.

TCRdb keeps only in-frame clones here, not all; method: immunoSEQ multiplex PCR. The sample includes under 250,000 clones, less than 85% of them seen just once. A single count supports this clone. V was shortened by 5 bases and J by 5 bases, with 15 bases between the two germline ends. Germline V gene lookup returns CDR1 SGHAT and CDR2 FQNNGV. This CDR3 has 14 amino acids. Clinical history reported by participants formed the basis on which cohorts were assigned. Cohort 3 recovered donors had two negative PCRs, clearance, or symptom resolution. The sequence came from a man aged 55 to 70 who had recovered from COVID-19. The rearrangement links TRBV11-2 to TRBJ1-1; D ambiguous. The specimen was PBMCs or T cells enriched from blood (not recorded which). CDR3 DNA: TGTGCCAGCAGCATCGGATCCGGAGGGACTGAAGCTTTCTTT. Encoded protein: CASSIGSGGTEAFF.